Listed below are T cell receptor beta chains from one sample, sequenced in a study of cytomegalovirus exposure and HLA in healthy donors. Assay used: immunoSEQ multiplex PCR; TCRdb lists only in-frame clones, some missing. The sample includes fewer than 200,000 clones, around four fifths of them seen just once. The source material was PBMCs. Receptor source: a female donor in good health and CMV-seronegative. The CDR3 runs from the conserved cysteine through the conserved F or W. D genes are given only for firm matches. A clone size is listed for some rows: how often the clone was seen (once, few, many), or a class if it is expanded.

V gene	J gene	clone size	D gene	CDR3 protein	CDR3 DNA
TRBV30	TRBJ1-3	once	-	CAWSVGPLAGNTIYF	TGTGCCTGGAGTGTGGGGCCCCTCGCTGGAAACACCATATATTTT
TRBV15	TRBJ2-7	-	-	CATSRDLNVAFGGEQYF	TGTGCCACCAGCAGAGATCTAAATGTGGCATTTGGGGGGGAGCAGTACTTC
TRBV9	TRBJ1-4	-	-	CASSVNQGVNEKLFF	TGTGCCAGCAGCGTAAACCAGGGCGTGAATGAAAAACTGTTTTTT
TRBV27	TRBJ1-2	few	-	CASSLTSGDGYTF	TGTGCCAGCAGTTTGACGTCGGGGGATGGCTACACCTTC
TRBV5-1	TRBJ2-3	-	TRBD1	CASSLGTGGMITDTQYF	TGCGCCAGCAGCTTGGGGACAGGGGGAATGATCACAGATACGCAGTATTTT
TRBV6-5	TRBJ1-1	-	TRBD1	CASRRQGYTEAFF	TGTGCCAGCAGACGACAGGGGTACACTGAAGCTTTCTTT
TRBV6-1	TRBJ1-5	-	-	CASSDPPPQPQHF	TGTGCCAGCAGTGACCCCCCTCCCCAGCCCCAGCATTTT
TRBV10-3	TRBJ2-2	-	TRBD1	CAIRGQLNTGELFF	TGTGCCATCAGGGGACAGCTGAACACCGGGGAGCTGTTTTTT
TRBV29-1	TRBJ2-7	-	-	CSVEPRTGAPYEQYF	TGCAGCGTTGAGCCCCGAACGGGTGCTCCCTACGAGCAGTACTTC
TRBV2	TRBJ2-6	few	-	CASSEVLGSGANVLTF	TGTGCCAGCAGTGAAGTACTAGGGTCTGGGGCCAACGTCCTGACTTTC
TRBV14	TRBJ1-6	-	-	CASTGELNSPLHF	TGTGCCAGCACCGGAGAGCTTAATTCACCCCTCCACTTT
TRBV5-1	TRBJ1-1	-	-	CASSIATGQGAEAFF	TGCGCCAGCAGCATAGCAACAGGGCAAGGGGCTGAAGCTTTCTTT
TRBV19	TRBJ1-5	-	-	CASSIGGNSNQPQHF	TGTGCCAGTAGTATTGGGGGGAATAGCAATCAGCCCCAGCATTTT
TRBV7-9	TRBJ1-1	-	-	CASSKEGVNTEAFF	TGTGCCAGCAGCAAAGAGGGGGTGAACACTGAAGCTTTCTTT
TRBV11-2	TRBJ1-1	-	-	CASSLDWGGRAFF	TGTGCCAGCAGCTTAGATTGGGGGGGACGAGCTTTCTTT
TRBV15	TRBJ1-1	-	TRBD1	CATSRDGTENTEAFF	TGTGCCACCAGCAGAGACGGGACAGAGAACACTGAAGCTTTCTTT
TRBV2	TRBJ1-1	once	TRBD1	CASIGTGAPGTEAFF	TGTGCCAGCATCGGAACAGGGGCACCGGGCACTGAAGCTTTCTTT
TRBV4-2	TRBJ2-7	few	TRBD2	CASSQDGTSGSYEQYF	TGTGCCAGCAGCCAAGATGGGACTAGCGGGTCCTACGAGCAGTACTTC
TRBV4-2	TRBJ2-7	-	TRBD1	CASSHTFSGQGFNEQYF	TGTGCCAGCAGCCATACATTCTCGGGACAGGGATTTAACGAGCAGTACTTC
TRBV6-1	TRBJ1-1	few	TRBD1	CASSETPGQVITEAFF	TGTGCCAGCAGTGAGACACCGGGACAGGTGATCACTGAAGCTTTCTTT
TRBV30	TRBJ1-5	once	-	CAWKAGQGGQPQHF	TGTGCCTGGAAGGCGGGGCAGGGCGGCCAGCCCCAGCATTTT
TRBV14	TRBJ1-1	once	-	CASSQDLEGTAFF	TGTGCCAGCAGCCAAGATCTAGAGGGTACGGCTTTCTTT
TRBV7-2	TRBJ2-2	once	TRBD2	CASSPRTSGGGELFF	TGTGCCAGCAGCCCCCGGACTAGCGGAGGCGGGGAGCTGTTTTTT
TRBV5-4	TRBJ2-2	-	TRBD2	CASRGPAGPNTGELFF	TGTGCCAGCAGAGGCCCAGCGGGACCGAACACCGGGGAGCTGTTTTTT
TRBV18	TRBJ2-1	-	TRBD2	CASSRGEGYNEQFF	TGTGCCAGCTCACGAGGGGAGGGGTACAATGAGCAGTTCTTC
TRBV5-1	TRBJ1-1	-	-	CASSLDTGTEAFF	TGCGCCAGCAGCTTGGATACAGGGACTGAAGCTTTCTTT
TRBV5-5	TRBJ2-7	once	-	CASSLGDEQYF	TGTGCCAGCAGCTTGGGAGACGAGCAGTACTTC
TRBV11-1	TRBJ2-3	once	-	CASSLRGKGTDTQYF	TGTGCCAGCAGCTTACGCGGGAAAGGCACAGATACGCAGTATTTT
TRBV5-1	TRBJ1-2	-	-	CASSFDSFYGYTF	TGCGCCAGCAGCTTCGACAGTTTCTATGGCTACACCTTC